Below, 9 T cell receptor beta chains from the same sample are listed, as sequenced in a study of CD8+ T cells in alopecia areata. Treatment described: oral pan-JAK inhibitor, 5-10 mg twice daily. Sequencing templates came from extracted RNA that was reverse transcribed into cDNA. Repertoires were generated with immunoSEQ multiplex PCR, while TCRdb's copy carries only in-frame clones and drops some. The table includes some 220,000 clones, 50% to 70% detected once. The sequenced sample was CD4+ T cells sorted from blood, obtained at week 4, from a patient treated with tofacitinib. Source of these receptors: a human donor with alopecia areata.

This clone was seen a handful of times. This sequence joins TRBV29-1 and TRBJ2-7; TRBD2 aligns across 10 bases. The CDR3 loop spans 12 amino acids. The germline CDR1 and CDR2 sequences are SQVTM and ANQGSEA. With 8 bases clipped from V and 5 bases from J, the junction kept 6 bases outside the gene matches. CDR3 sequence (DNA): TGCAGCATCTGTCTAGCGGGGGACGAGCAGTACTTC. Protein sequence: CSICLAGDEQYF.

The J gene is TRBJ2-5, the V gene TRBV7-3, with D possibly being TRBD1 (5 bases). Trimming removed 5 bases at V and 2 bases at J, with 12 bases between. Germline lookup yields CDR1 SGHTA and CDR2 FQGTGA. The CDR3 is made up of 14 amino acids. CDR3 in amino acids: CASSKGAPQETQYF. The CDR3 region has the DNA TGTGCCAGCAGCAAAGGGGCTCCGCAAGAGACCCAGTACTTC.

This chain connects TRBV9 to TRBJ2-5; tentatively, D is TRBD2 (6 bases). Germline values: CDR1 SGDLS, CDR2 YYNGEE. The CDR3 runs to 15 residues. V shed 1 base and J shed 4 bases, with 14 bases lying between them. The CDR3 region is CASSVTPGVLETQYF. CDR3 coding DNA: TGTGCCAGCAGCGTAACCCCGGGAGTTCTAGAGACCCAGTACTTC.

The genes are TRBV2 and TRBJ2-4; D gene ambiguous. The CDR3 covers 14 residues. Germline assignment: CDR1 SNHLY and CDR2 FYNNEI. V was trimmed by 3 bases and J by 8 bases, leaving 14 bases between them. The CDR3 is CASSESSFSDIQYF. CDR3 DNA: TGTGCCAGCAGTGAGTCGAGTTTTTCGGACATTCAGTACTTC.

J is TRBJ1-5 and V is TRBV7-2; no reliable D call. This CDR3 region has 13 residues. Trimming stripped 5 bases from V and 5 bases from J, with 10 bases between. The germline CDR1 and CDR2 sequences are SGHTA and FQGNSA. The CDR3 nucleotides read TGTGCCAGCAGCACCTGGAACGATCAGCCCCAGCATTTT. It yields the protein CASSTWNDQPQHF.

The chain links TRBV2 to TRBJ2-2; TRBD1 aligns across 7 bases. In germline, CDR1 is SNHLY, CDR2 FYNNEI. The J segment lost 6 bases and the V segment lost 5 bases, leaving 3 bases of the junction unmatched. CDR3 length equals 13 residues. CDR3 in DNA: TGTGCCAGCAGTAGGGGGCCGGCCGGGGAGCTGTTTTTT. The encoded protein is CASSRGPAGELFF.

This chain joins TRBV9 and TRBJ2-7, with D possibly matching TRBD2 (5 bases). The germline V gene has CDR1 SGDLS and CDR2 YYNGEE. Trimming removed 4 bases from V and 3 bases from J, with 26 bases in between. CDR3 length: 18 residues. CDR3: CASSPPPRAANPIYEQYF. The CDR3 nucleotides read TGTGCCAGCAGCCCCCCACCGAGGGCGGCGAACCCAATCTACGAGCAGTACTTC.

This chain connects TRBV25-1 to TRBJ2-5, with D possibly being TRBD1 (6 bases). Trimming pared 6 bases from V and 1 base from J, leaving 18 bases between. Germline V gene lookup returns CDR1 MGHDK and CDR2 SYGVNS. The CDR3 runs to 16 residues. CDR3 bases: TGTGCCAGCAGCCCTACCTTCACAGGGCTCCAAGAGACCCAGTACTTC. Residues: CASSPTFTGLQETQYF.

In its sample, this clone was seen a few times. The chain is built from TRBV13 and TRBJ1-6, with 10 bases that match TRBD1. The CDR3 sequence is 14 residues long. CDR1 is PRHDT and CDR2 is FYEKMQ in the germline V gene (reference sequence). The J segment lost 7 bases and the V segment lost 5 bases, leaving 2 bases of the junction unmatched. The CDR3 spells CASSEGQGNSPLHF. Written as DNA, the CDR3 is TGTGCCAGCAGCGAGGGACAGGGGAATTCACCCCTCCACTTT. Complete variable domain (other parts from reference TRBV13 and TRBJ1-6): AAGVIQSPRHLIKEKRETATLKCYPIPRHDTVYWYQQGPGQDPQFLISFYEKMQSDKGSIPDRFSAQQFSDYHSELNMSSLELGDSALYFCASSEGQGNSPLHFGNGTRLTVT.